This T cell receptor beta chain stems from a study of Ad26.COV2.S vaccination and SARS-CoV-2 variants (dated by TCRdb to the early 2020s). Looking at the study overall: Donors in the vaccine arm were drawn from COV1001, a multicentre, randomized, double-blind, placebo-controlled phase I-IIa trial testing Ad26.COV2.S in healthy adults. Ad26.COV2.S was given intramuscularly at 5x10^10 or 1x10^11 viral particles, as a single shot or as two shots 56 days apart. Sequencing of the TCRbeta repertoire served to evaluate the specificity and breadth of SARS-CoV-2-reactive T cell receptors following Ad26.COV2.S vaccination. The TCR-sequenced set comprised around 32 samples: about 19 Ad26.COV2.S vaccine recipients, 5 placebo recipients and 8 SARS-CoV-2 convalescent individuals. Trial participants were randomized into five groups of five, in which low-dose or high-dose Ad26.COV2.S was given once or twice, or placebo was given on both occasions. Throughout the experiments and outcome assessment, investigators stayed blinded to trial group allocation. General study outcomes and caveats: Ad26.COV2.S recipients had higher spike-specific TCR breadth than placebo recipients (P = 0.0014). Vaccine and placebo recipients had comparable non-spike TCR breadth, which fits with the vaccine containing only spike. The authors noted that the TCR breadth and depth analyses may have underestimated total T cell responses. After vaccination, substantial breadth of spike-specific CD8+ and CD4+ T cell responses was reported. The study was not powered for comparison of responses between vaccine doses or regimens.

This clone was seen a few times. The specificity of this receptor is unknown. No per-base quality is available; no much larger clone lies one base away. A distance of 10 bases separates the germline ends of V and J, which lose 2 bases and 1 base respectively. CDR1 and CDR2 are read off the germline V gene as MNHNS and SASEGT. The CDR3, cysteine through phenylalanine, is 15 amino acids long. The sequence is cut down to CDR3 DNA, 45 bases in frame from base 1. TCRbeta CDR3 regions were sequenced with the immunoSEQ Assay. After extraction, genomic DNA underwent amplification by bias-controlled multiplex PCR, followed by high-throughput sequencing. Per the original workflow: To quantify the absolute abundance of each unique TCRbeta CDR3 region, sequences were collapsed and filtered. T cell fraction was estimated by normalizing TCRbeta template counts to usable DNA, which was measured by amplifying reference genes present in all nucleated cells. Repertoire TCRs were annotated as SARS-CoV-2-specific by exact matching of V gene, CDR3 amino acid sequence and J gene to a known reactive TCR set. The reference SARS-CoV-2 TCR set was derived from MIRA and filtered for enrichment in COVID-19-positive ImmuneCODE repertoires, a step that removed public or cross-reactive TCRs. Using the MIRA antigens, annotated TCRs were further analysed by specific ORF or by position within an ORF. Breadth was defined as the number of annotated unique rearrangements divided by the total number of unique productive rearrangements, and depth was defined as the summed frequency of the annotated unique rearrangements. Two-sided Wilcoxon rank-sum tests were applied when comparing TCR breadth between groups. TCRdb retrieved this table from immuneACCESS and kept in-frame rearrangements only. Not all clones are present; in checked studies, unresolved V genes account for under half, and no reason is known for the remainder. V, J and clone size are those of that table, while D and trimming were read from the DNA. Here the sample has about 350,000 clones; 88% occur a single time. 6.4% of the sample comes from the top ten.

The treatment or condition label on this specimen signifies: over 15 received Ad26.COV2.S at low or high dose, single or two shots; roughly 5 received placebo; per-sample allocation not given. Repertoires of vaccine and placebo recipients were sequenced from samples taken on day 63 after the first injection. Between 29 July and 7 August 2020, Cohort 1b enrolled some 25 adults aged 18-55 years at one site in Boston, USA. As a vaccine, Ad26.COV2.S was a replication-incompetent adenovirus type 26 vector that expressed a prefusion-stabilized SARS-CoV-2 spike protein derived from the original Wuhan strain.

The sequenced sample was peripheral blood, obtained in a trial of Ad26.COV2.S vaccine versus placebo. This clonotype was sampled from a person between 18 and 60 years old who received the Ad26.COV2.S COVID-19 vaccine or a placebo. The chain is made from TRBV6-1 and TRBJ2-3; the best D guess is TRBD2, with 6 bases matching. The CDR3 protein sequence reads: CASSEIGGGTDTQYF. The bases read TGTGCCAGCAGTGAAATAGGCGGGGGCACAGATACGCAGTATTTT.